These 20 T cell receptor beta chains originate from one sample sequenced in a study of T cell changes during pregnancy in multiple sclerosis. Repertoires were generated with immunoSEQ multiplex PCR, while TCRdb's copy carries only in-frame clones and drops some. The profile shows about 67,000 clones, about 90% of them singletons. The material was peripheral blood, obtained in the first trimester of pregnancy. These receptors all stem from a female donor with multiple sclerosis, enrolled in a pregnancy study.

The chain combines TRBV6-1 with TRBJ1-6; a weak D match, TRBD1 (5 bases). V was shortened by 5 bases and J by 13 bases, with 12 bases between the two germline ends. The CDR3 contains 12 residues. In germline, CDR1 is MNHNS, CDR2 SASEGT. CDR3 protein: CASSMWDSPLHF. The CDR3, as DNA: TGTGCCAGCAGTATGTGGGACTCCCCCCTCCACTTT.

The chain has TRBV12-5 and TRBJ2-5; D not resolved. The V and J ends lost 5 bases and 0 bases respectively, with 22 bases between them. In germline, CDR1 is LGHNT, CDR2 FRNRAP. There are 18 residues in the CDR3. CDR3: CASGLPVRHSFHQETQYF. The CDR3 DNA is TGTGCTAGTGGTCTACCGGTCAGGCACTCATTCCACCAAGAGACCCAGTACTTC.

CDR3 coding DNA: TGTGCCAGCAGTCCCCCTCTCGACAACAGGGTCCGGGTCAATGAGCAGTTCTTC. Amino acid sequence: CASSPPLDNRVRVNEQFF. The J gene is TRBJ2-1, the V gene TRBV27; D is perhaps TRBD1 (6 bases). Per germline, CDR1 MNHEY and CDR2 SMNVEV (reference sequence). Trimming pared 5 bases from V and 6 bases from J, leaving 26 bases between. The CDR3 has 18 amino acids.

The J gene is TRBJ2-2, the V gene TRBV27, with TRBD2 identical over 11 bases. The CDR3 length is 17 residues. V dropped 3 bases and J dropped 3; count of bases not matched to a gene: 6. CDR1 MNHEY and CDR2 SMNVEV come from the germline V gene (reference sequence). CDR3 DNA sequence: TGTGCCAGCAGTTTCAGTAGCGGGAGGGCCTACACCGGGGAGCTGTTTTTT. This gives the protein CASSFSSGRAYTGELFF.

V usage is TRBV7-6 and J usage is TRBJ2-3, with D possibly TRBD1 on 7 matching bases. V gave up 6 bases and J gave up 5 bases, with 15 bases separating them. Per germline, CDR1 SGHVS and CDR2 FNYEAQ. The CDR3 spans 14 residues. The chain's CDR3 is CASSSRQGGDTQYF. The CDR3 DNA reads as TGTGCCAGCAGTTCCAGACAGGGAGGAGATACGCAGTATTTT.

This chain joins TRBV28 and TRBJ2-3; 9 nucleotides match TRBD1. Germline CDR1 MDHEN, CDR2 SYDVKM. V shed 5 bases and J 1 base; nucleotides not matched to a gene: 1. The CDR3 sequence is 14 residues long. CDR3 sequence reads: CASSRQGGTDTQYF. DNA for the CDR3: TGTGCCAGCAGTCGACAGGGGGGCACAGATACGCAGTATTTT. Filled out from reference TRBV28 and TRBJ2-3, the complete variable domain reads DVKVTQSSRYLVKRTGEKVFLECVQDMDHENMFWYRQDPGLGLRLIYFSYDVKMKEKGDIPEGYSVSREKKERFSLILESASTNQTSMYLCASSRQGGTDTQYFGPGTRLTVL.

The chain recombines TRBV19 with TRBJ2-5; D unclear. Germline lookup yields CDR1 LNHDA and CDR2 SQIVND (reference sequence). V was clipped by 3 bases and J by 0 bases, with 2 bases between them. This CDR3 is 12 amino acids long. The CDR3 sequence is CASSINQETQYF. CDR3 DNA: TGTGCCAGTAGTATCAACCAAGAGACCCAGTACTTC.

This clone was observed a few times. The V call is TRBV9, the J call TRBJ1-1, with TRBD1 matching over 8 bases. Germline lookup yields CDR1 SGDLS and CDR2 YYNGEE. This CDR3 is built from 15 residues. Trimming removed 0 bases from V and 7 bases from J; junction bases left unmatched: 8. The CDR3 bases are TGTGCCAGCAGCGTAGACGTGTCAGGGGGCCTTGAAGCTTTCTTT. Protein product: CASSVDVSGGLEAFF.

The chain couples TRBV5-1 to TRBJ1-2; 7 bases agree with TRBD1. The ends lost 1 base at V and 2 bases at J; junction bases unmatched: 11. The germline V gene encodes CDR1 SGHRS and CDR2 YFSETQ. The CDR3 extends over 17 amino acids. CDR3 bases: TGCGCCAGCAGCTTGCGAACCCTGGGGACAGCCAACTATGGCTACACCTTC. This translates into CASSLRTLGTANYGYTF.

The V gene is TRBV29-1, the J gene TRBJ1-2, with 8 nucleotides matching TRBD1. V gave up 5 bases and J gave up 3 bases; unmatched junction bases: 11. Germline assignment: CDR1 SQVTM and CDR2 ANQGSEA. The CDR3 runs to 15 residues. The CDR3 spells CSVLQGAGDDYGYTF. The CDR3 DNA sequence: TGCAGCGTTCTCCAGGGGGCAGGGGACGACTATGGCTACACCTTC.

The genes are TRBV5-1 and TRBJ2-2; 7 positions match TRBD1. CDR1 is SGHRS and CDR2 is YFSETQ in the germline V gene. V shed 4 bases, J shed 5 bases, and the junction held 8 bases outside the gene matches. The CDR3 sequence is 15 residues long. The CDR3 bases are TGCGCCAGCAGCAAGGACAGGAACCCAACCGGGGAGCTGTTTTTT. This codes for CASSKDRNPTGELFF.

J is TRBJ1-4 and V is TRBV27; possibly TRBD1 for D (6 bases). From germline, CDR1 is MNHEY and CDR2 SMNVEV (reference sequence). With 2 bases removed from V and 4 bases from J, the gap between germline ends came to 11 bases. The CDR3 is 15 amino acids. The CDR3 sequence is CASSLNGQNNEKLFF. The CDR3 DNA follows: TGTGCCAGCAGTTTAAACGGACAGAATAATGAAAAACTGTTTTTT.

V gene TRBV18 combines with J gene TRBJ1-2; D uncertain. The V end was cut by 7 bases, the J end by 3 bases, with 12 bases between. The CDR3 extends over 13 amino acids. The germline CDR1 and CDR2 sequences are KGHSH and LQKENI. The CDR3 region is CASWYKAYYGYTF. The CDR3 nucleotides are TGTGCCAGCTGGTATAAAGCGTACTATGGCTACACCTTC.

The gene calls are TRBV19 and TRBJ2-2; 11 bases map to TRBD2. V trimming: 2 bases; J trimming: 5 bases; junction bases outside the gene matches: 1. From germline, CDR1 is LNHDA and CDR2 SQIVND (reference sequence). The CDR3 has 15 amino acids. The CDR3 coding sequence is TGTGCCAGTAGTATACTAGCGGGAGGAACCGGGGAGCTGTTTTTT. Translation: CASSILAGGTGELFF.

The genes are TRBV15 and TRBJ1-2; D ambiguous. This CDR3 has 11 amino acids. Trimming left V 1 base short and J 8 bases short, with 5 bases between. Per the germline V gene, CDR1 is LNHNV and CDR2 is YYDKDF (reference sequence). The CDR3 nucleotides are TGTGCCACCAGCAGAGGCGGCGGCTACACCTTC. It codes for CATSRGGGYTF.

The chain uses TRBV29-1 and TRBJ1-1; D perhaps matches TRBD1 (5 bases). Trimming shortened V by 5 bases and J by 0 bases, and 10 bases separated the two germline ends. Germline V gives CDR1 SQVTM, CDR2 ANQGSEA. This CDR3 spans 13 amino acids. CDR3 DNA: TGCAGCGTTCGTCCGACAGTGAACACTGAAGCTTTCTTT. It yields the protein CSVRPTVNTEAFF.

CDR3 protein: CAWTGQGPTGELFF. CDR3 bases: TGTGCCTGGACGGGACAGGGGCCGACCGGGGAGCTGTTTTTT. This chain joins TRBV30 and TRBJ2-2; TRBD1 matches at 10 bases. J lost 5 bases, V lost 4 bases, and 4 bases had no gene match. The CDR3 has 14 residues. Germline loops: CDR1 GTSNPN, CDR2 SVGIG (reference sequence).

V usage is TRBV6-1 and J usage is TRBJ2-1, with 12 nucleotides matching TRBD2. This CDR3 has 16 residues. V lost 1 base and J lost 10; bases outside the gene matches: 8. The germline CDR1 and CDR2 sequences are MNHNS and SASEGT. CDR3 DNA sequence: TGTGCCAGCAGTGAAGACCTAGCGGGGGGGCCTTTGGAGCAGTTCTTC. Translated, it gives CASSEDLAGGPLEQFF.

This clone was picked up one time. The chain recombines TRBV5-1 with TRBJ2-3, with 8 bases fitting TRBD1. J lost 0 bases, V lost 2 bases, and 8 bases had no gene match. The length of the CDR3 is 17 residues. From germline, CDR1 is SGHRS and CDR2 YFSETQ. CDR3 loop: CASSFRGRDRSTDTQYF. The CDR3, as DNA: TGCGCCAGCAGCTTCAGGGGGCGCGACCGTAGCACAGATACGCAGTATTTT.

This sequence joins TRBV5-1 and TRBJ2-3, with a weak D call TRBD1 (6 bases). The CDR3 is made up of 15 amino acids. CDR1 is SGHRS, CDR2 YFSETQ, per germline. V lost 2 bases to trimming and J lost 6 bases, with 16 bases between them. For the CDR3, the DNA is TGCGCCAGCAGCTTAACAGGGTACCTCTCGGATACGCAGTATTTT. It yields the protein CASSLTGYLSDTQYF.